This TCR beta chain was found in a study of identical twins. In the case of this clonotype: Its specificity is unknown.

MiXCR, applied by TCRdb to the 5' RACE reads, yields one record per CDR3 protein. The sample holds some 630,000 distinct CDR3 sequences, around 7.5% seen once. Germline CDR1 reads MNHEY; CDR2 reads SMNVEV (reference sequence). The V gene lost 5 bases and the J gene lost 0 bases, with 13 bases spanning the gap. CDR3 length equals 15 residues. Whole-study findings and limits: Invariant cells of the MAIT and iNKT types might have partly distorted the zero-insertion analyses. Cord blood's abundant beta clonotypes had fewer insertions, unlike memory repertoires.

These same records also appear under a second study, on yellow fever vaccine responses in identical twins.

This chain links TRBV27 with TRBJ1-1; D call uncertain. The sample taken for sequencing was PBMCs. The sequence was obtained from a woman aged 18-35 years in good health. This CDR3 is CASSLTRSLNTEAFF. The DNA of the CDR3 is TGTGCCAGCAGTCTAACCAGGAGCCTGAACACTGAAGCTTTCTTT.